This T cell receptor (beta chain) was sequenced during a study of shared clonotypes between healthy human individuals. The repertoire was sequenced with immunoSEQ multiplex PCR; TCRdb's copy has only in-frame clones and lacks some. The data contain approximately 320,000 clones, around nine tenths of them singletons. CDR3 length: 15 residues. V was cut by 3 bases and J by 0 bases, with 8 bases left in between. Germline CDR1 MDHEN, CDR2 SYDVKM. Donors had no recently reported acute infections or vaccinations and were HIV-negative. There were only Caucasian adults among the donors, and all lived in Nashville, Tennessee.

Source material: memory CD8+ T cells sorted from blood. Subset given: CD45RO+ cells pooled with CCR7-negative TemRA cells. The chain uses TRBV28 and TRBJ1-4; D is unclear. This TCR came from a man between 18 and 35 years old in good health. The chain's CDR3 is CASSFTVATNEKLFF. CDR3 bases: TGTGCCAGCAGTTTCACAGTTGCAACTAATGAAAAACTGTTTTTT.